This T cell receptor (gamma chain) was profiled in a study of gamma-delta T cells after stem cell transplantation. This clone appeared a few times. TCRdb re-called the RT-PCR reads with CATT. The data hold 500 to 700 gamma-chain clones, with approximately 20% observed a single time. Germline V gives CDR1 VTNTFY, CDR2 YDVSTARD (reference sequence). The CDR3 length is 13 residues. V gave up 0 bases and J gave up 3 bases; unmatched junction bases: 2. The sequencing sample was made of gamma-delta T cells. The chain carries TRGV3 and TRGJ1 or TRGJ2. Assignment of the J gene here rests on matching the DNA to germline, because TCRdb gives none. The receptor comes from a human donor. It is not recorded whose cells these are; they may come from a transplant donor. CDR3 sequence (DNA): TGTGCCACCTGGGACAGGCGTTATTATAAGAAACTCTTT. Its protein is CATWDRRYYKKLF.